This T cell receptor beta chain was captured in a study of cytomegalovirus exposure and HLA in healthy donors. General study results and limits: TCR beta chain V- and J-gene trimming was linked, in a later analysis, to a missense variant in DCLRE1C. A later analysis showed TCR association rates differing by HLA locus, peaking at DRB1 and lowest at HLA-C. Analyses of presence and absence presupposed an approximately uniform sequencing depth across donors.

Healthy bone marrow donors made up the donor group. The PCR was carried out with 60 Vbeta primers and 13 Jbeta primers. TCRdb's table, derived via immunoSEQ multiplex PCR, lists solely in-frame clones and lacks some. Across some 140,000 clones, the top ten clones capture about 2.1% of the sample. Trimming took off 7 bases at V and 7 bases at J, with 13 bases between the two ends. This CDR3 spans 13 amino acids. In the case of this clone: Its antigen is unknown.

The TCR was taken from a woman aged 60-75 years in good health and CMV-seronegative. The chain joins TRBV23-1 to TRBJ1-4; unclear D gene. TRBV23-1 is an open reading frame, and its role is uncertain. The sequencing sample was made of PBMCs. The DNA for the CDR3 is TGCGCCAGCAATAGGCGGGGTGGTGAAAAACTGTTTTTT. It translates to CASNRRGGEKLFF.